These 14 T cell receptor beta chains came from one sample sequenced in a study of cytomegalovirus exposure and HLA in healthy donors. Clones were sequenced by immunoSEQ multiplex PCR, and TCRdb holds only the in-frame ones, with some missing. The sample lists 110,000 or so clones, approximately 95% occurring once. The source material was PBMCs. These receptors all come from a woman under 30 in good health and CMV-seronegative.

The chain is built from TRBV27 and TRBJ1-1, with D possibly being TRBD1 (5 bases). This CDR3 comprises 14 residues. Germline V lookup: CDR1 MNHEY, CDR2 SMNVEV (reference sequence). Trimming cost V 1 base and J 4 bases, with 10 bases left between them. The CDR3 DNA reads TGTGCCAGCAGTTTATATCAGGGAGGCACTGAAGCTTTCTTT. It codes for CASSLYQGGTEAFF.

The chain combines TRBV9 with TRBJ1-6; TRBD1 is a possible D gene (5 bases). V was clipped by 0 bases and J by 10 bases, with 14 bases between them. The CDR3 totals 15 residues. In germline, CDR1 is SGDLS, CDR2 YYNGEE. The CDR3 sequence is CASSVEDISLSPLHF. CDR3 DNA: TGTGCCAGCAGCGTAGAGGACATTAGTCTCTCACCCCTCCACTTT.

V is TRBV30 and J is TRBJ1-2, with D unclear. Germline CDR1 and CDR2: GTSNPN and SVGIG (reference sequence). Trimming removed 0 bases at V and 0 bases at J, with 5 bases between. The CDR3 contains 13 residues. The chain's CDR3 is CAWSVTANYGYTF. CDR3 nucleotides: TGTGCCTGGAGTGTCACAGCTAACTATGGCTACACCTTC. Supplemented by reference TRBV30 and TRBJ1-2, the full variable domain reads SQTIHQWPATLVQPVGSPLSLECTVEGTSNPNLYWYRQAAGRGLQLLFYSVGIGQISSEVPQNLSASRPQDRQFILSSKKLLLSDSGFYLCAWSVTANYGYTFGSGTRLTVV.

The V call is TRBV28, the J call TRBJ2-3, with 10 positions matching TRBD2. After removal of 8 bases from V and 8 bases from J, the junction contained 16 bases not matched to a gene. The germline CDR1 and CDR2 sequences are MDHEN and SYDVKM. This CDR3 contains 16 residues. The CDR3 nucleotides are TGTGCCAGCGGAGCCTTAGCGGGGGGCGCCCCGGGTACGCAGTATTTT. As protein: CASGALAGGAPGTQYF.

The chain uses TRBV28 and TRBJ2-4, with a weak D call TRBD1 (5 bases). V gave up 3 bases and J gave up 6 bases, with 12 bases separating them. The germline V gene has CDR1 MDHEN and CDR2 SYDVKM. There are 14 residues in the CDR3. CDR3 in DNA: TGTGCCAGCAGTTTGCCAGGGCTGAGAAACATTCAGTACTTC. This codes for CASSLPGLRNIQYF.

The chain links TRBV4-2 to TRBJ1-5; D gene unclear. Per the germline V gene, CDR1 is LGHNA and CDR2 is YNFKEQ. V was clipped by 0 bases and J by 7 bases, with 7 bases between them. CDR3 size: 13 residues. CDR3 region: CASSQDGGQPQHF. As DNA, the CDR3 is TGTGCCAGCAGCCAAGATGGTGGCCAGCCCCAGCATTTT.

The CDR3 DNA is TGTGCCACAAGACTAGCGGGGGTAGATACGCAGTATTTT. Protein product: CATRLAGVDTQYF. This sequence joins TRBV2 and TRBJ2-3, with TRBD2 identical over 12 bases. Germline V gene lookup returns CDR1 SNHLY and CDR2 FYNNEI. This CDR3 region has 13 residues. The trim removed 10 bases at V and 5 bases at J, leaving 4 bases unmatched.

The V gene is TRBV6-6, the J gene TRBJ2-1, with D perhaps TRBD2 (6 bases). The V gene's germline CDR1 is MNHNY and CDR2 SVGAGI (reference sequence). The CDR3 has 14 amino acids. Trimming left V 5 bases short and J 6 bases short, with 14 bases between. The CDR3 region is CASSLNPGLNEQFF. The CDR3, as DNA: TGTGCCAGCAGTCTAAACCCGGGACTCAATGAGCAGTTCTTC.

The J gene is TRBJ2-1, the V gene TRBV18; D is perhaps TRBD1 (5 bases). V was cut by 4 bases and J by 8 bases, with 15 bases left in between. The CDR3 totals 14 residues. Germline assignment: CDR1 KGHSH and CDR2 LQKENI. CDR3 residues: CASSRGEIVYEQFF. In DNA, the CDR3 is TGTGCCAGCTCACGGGGCGAGATAGTCTATGAGCAGTTCTTC.

The chain combines TRBV30 with TRBJ2-3, with a tentative D call TRBD1 (5 bases). V was cut by 5 bases and J by 0 bases, with 9 bases left in between. The germline V gene encodes CDR1 GTSNPN and CDR2 SVGIG (reference sequence). The CDR3 has 13 residues. In DNA, the CDR3 is TGTGCCTGGTGTCCAGGGAGCACAGATACGCAGTATTTT. Translating it yields CAWCPGSTDTQYF.

The gene calls are TRBV18 and TRBJ2-3, with D possibly TRBD1 on 5 matching bases. Germline V gene sequence: CDR1 KGHSH, CDR2 LQKENI. V shed 3 bases and J shed 3 bases, with 10 bases lying between them. The CDR3 covers 14 residues. CDR3 region: CASSPWTMTDTQYF. CDR3 DNA: TGTGCCAGCTCACCCTGGACAATGACAGATACGCAGTATTTT.

CDR3 nucleotide sequence: TGTGCCAGCAGCCGGGACAGTTCCTACGAGCAGTACTTC. It is translated as CASSRDSSYEQYF. The V and J genes are TRBV7-2 and TRBJ2-7, with 7 bases lining up with TRBD1. The V gene's germline CDR1 is SGHTA and CDR2 FQGNSA. CDR3 length: 13 amino acids. Trimming cost V 5 bases and J 1 base; bases outside gene matches: 2.

The chain links TRBV29-1 to TRBJ2-5; 10 nucleotides agree with TRBD2. After removal of 7 bases from V and 0 bases from J, the junction contained 8 bases not matched to a gene. CDR1 and CDR2 (germline): SQVTM, ANQGSEA. The CDR3 has 15 amino acids. The CDR3: CSGVLAGDDQETQYF. CDR3 coding DNA: TGCAGCGGGGTCCTAGCGGGGGACGACCAAGAGACCCAGTACTTC.

This chain connects TRBV28 to TRBJ2-5; D remains unclear. Germline loops: CDR1 MDHEN, CDR2 SYDVKM. The CDR3 has 15 residues. V lost 5 bases to trimming and J lost 1 base, with 14 bases between them. This CDR3 reads CASSALTQIQETQYF. Here the CDR3 DNA reads TGTGCCAGCAGTGCTCTCACACAAATCCAAGAGACCCAGTACTTC.